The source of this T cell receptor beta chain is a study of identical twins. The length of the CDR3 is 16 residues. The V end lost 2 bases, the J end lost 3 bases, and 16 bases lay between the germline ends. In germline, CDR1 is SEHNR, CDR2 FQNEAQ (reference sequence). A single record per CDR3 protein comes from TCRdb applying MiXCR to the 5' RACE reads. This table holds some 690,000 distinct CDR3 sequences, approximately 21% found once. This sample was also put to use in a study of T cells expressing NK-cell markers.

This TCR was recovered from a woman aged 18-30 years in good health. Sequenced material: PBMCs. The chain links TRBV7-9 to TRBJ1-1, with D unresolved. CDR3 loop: CASSLSSAAGDTEAFF. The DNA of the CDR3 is TGTGCCAGCAGCTTATCATCTGCGGCGGGTGACACTGAAGCTTTCTTT.